The 7 T cell receptor beta chains below were found in one sample sequenced in a study of T cell clonotyping in hematopoietic cell transplantation. Here immunoSEQ multiplex PCR was the method, and the copy in TCRdb shows in-frame clones only, minus some. This table holds over 8,500 clones, approximately 87% found once. This sample comprised PBMCs, obtained 180 days after allogeneic stem cell transplant. Every receptor here comes from a human patient who had an allogeneic stem cell transplant, so the T cells may come from the graft donor. The donor label of this sample is uncertain. Some clones in this sample may be carry-over from other donors' samples.

J is TRBJ1-5 and V is TRBV9; unclear D gene. Germline V gives CDR1 SGDLS, CDR2 YYNGEE. The length of the CDR3 is 15 residues. The V and J ends lost 0 bases and 1 base respectively, with 8 bases between them. CDR3 DNA sequence: TGTGCCAGCAGCGTAGAGGGATGGAGCAATCAGCCCCAGCATTTT. Encoded protein: CASSVEGWSNQPQHF.

This chain joins TRBV9 and TRBJ2-5, with D tentatively TRBD1 or TRBD2 (5 bases each). The germline V and J ends were trimmed by 4 bases and 2 bases, with 9 bases remaining between them. This CDR3 region has 13 residues. Germline-derived CDR1 and CDR2 are SGDLS and YYNGEE. DNA of the CDR3: TGTGCCAGCAGCCGGGGACCTCAAGAGACCCAGTACTTC. This translates into CASSRGPQETQYF.

The chain employs TRBV6-5 and TRBJ2-3; possibly TRBD1 or TRBD2 for D (6 bases each). V was cut by 6 bases and J by 5 bases, with 18 bases left in between. The CDR3 extends over 15 amino acids. In germline, CDR1 is MNHEY, CDR2 SVGAGI. CDR3 sequence (DNA): TGTGCCAGCAGCCCCCGAGGTCGGGGGCTAGATACGCAGTATTTT. It yields the protein CASSPRGRGLDTQYF.

Here the CDR3 DNA reads TGTGCCAGCAGCCCCGGGTCCGACTACGAGCAGTACTTC. As protein: CASSPGSDYEQYF. The chain links TRBV4-2 to TRBJ2-7, with D unresolved. Germline V gene sequence: CDR1 LGHNA, CDR2 YNFKEQ. The CDR3 is 13 residues long. The V end was cut by 4 bases, the J end by 3 bases, with 10 bases between.

This chain connects TRBV5-6 to TRBJ2-5; possible D gene TRBD1, 6 bases. Trimming cost V 5 bases and J 5 bases, with 19 bases left between them. From germline, CDR1 is SGHDT and CDR2 YYEEEE. The CDR3 covers 15 residues. Written as DNA, the CDR3 is TGTGCCAGCAGAGTTAGAGGGGGTGGTCAGGAGACCCAGTACTTC. Amino acids: CASRVRGGGQETQYF.

V usage is TRBV5-1 and J usage is TRBJ1-6; the D gene is possibly TRBD1 (5 bases). The CDR3 runs to 15 residues. V lost 3 bases and J lost 9, with 16 bases in between. The germline gives CDR1 SGHRS, CDR2 YFSETQ. The CDR3 region has the DNA TGCGCCAGCAGCTCCGGGGCCGCTCCTATTTCACCCCTCCACTTT. Its protein is CASSSGAAPISPLHF. The full variable domain, its missing parts supplied by reference TRBV5-1 and TRBJ1-6, is KAGVTQTPRYLIKTRGQQVTLSCSPISGHRSVSWYQQTPGQGLQFLFEYFSETQRNKGNFPGRFSGRQFSNSRSEMNVSTLELGDSALYLCASSSGAAPISPLHFGNGTRLTVT.

The gene calls are TRBV7-9 and TRBJ1-1, with D maybe TRBD1 (5 bases). The germline V gene has CDR1 SEHNR and CDR2 FQNEAQ (reference sequence). The V and J ends lost 4 bases and 8 bases respectively, with 8 bases between them. CDR3 length equals 11 residues. The CDR3 DNA reads TGTGCCAGCAGCTGGGGCCAAGAAGCTTTCTTT. Translated, it gives CASSWGQEAFF. The full variable domain, with the rest looked up from reference TRBV7-9 and TRBJ1-1, is DTGVSQNPRHKITKRGQNVTFRCDPISEHNRLYWYRQTLGQGPEFLTYFQNEAQLEKSRLLSDRFSAERPKGSFSTLEIQRTEQGDSAMYLCASSWGQEAFFGQGTRLTVV.